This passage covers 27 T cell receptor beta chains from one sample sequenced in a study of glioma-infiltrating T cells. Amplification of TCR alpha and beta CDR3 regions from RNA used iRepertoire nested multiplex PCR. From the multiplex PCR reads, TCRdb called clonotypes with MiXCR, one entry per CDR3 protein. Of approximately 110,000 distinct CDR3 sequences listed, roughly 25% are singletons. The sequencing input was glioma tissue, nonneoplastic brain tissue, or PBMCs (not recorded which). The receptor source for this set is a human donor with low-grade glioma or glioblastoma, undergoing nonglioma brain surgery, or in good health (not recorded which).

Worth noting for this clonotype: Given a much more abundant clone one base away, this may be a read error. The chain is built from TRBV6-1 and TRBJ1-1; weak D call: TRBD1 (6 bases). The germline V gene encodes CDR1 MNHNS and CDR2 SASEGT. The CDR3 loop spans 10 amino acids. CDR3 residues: CTTGGDKAFF. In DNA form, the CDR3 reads TGTACCACCGGGGGCGACAAAGCTTTCTTT.

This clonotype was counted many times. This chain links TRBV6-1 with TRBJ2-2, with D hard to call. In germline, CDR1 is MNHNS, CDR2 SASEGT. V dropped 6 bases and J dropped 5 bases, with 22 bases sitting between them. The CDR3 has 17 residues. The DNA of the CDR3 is TGTGCCAGCAGACTCCGCGGCCGGAGCAGGCGGACCGGGGAGCTGTTTTTT. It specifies CASRLRGRSRRTGELFF.

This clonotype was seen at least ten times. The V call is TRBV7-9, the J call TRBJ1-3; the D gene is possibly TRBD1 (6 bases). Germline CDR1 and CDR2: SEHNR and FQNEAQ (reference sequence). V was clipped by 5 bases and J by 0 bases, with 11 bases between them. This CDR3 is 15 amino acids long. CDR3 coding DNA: TGTGCCAGCAGCCCCGGACAGTACTCTGGAAACACCATATATTTT. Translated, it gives CASSPGQYSGNTIYF.

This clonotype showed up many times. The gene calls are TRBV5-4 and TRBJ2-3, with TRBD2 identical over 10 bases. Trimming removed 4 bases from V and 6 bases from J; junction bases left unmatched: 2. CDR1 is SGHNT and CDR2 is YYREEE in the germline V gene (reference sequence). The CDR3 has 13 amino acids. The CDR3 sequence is CASSPSGSDTQYF. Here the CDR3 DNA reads TGTGCCAGCAGCCCTAGCGGGAGCGATACGCAGTATTTT.

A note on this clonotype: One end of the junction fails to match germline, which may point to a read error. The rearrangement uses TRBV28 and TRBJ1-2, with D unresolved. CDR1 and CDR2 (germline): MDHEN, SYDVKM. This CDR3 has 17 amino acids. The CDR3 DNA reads TGTGCCAGCAGTACCGCCAGACGGAACCTGTCTAACTATGGTTACACCTTC. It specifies CASSTARRNLSNYGYTF.

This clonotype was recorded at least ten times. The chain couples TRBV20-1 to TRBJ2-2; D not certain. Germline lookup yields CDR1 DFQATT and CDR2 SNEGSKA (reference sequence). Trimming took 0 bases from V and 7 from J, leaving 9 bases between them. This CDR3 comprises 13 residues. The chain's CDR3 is CSARDLRRGELFF. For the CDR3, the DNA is TGCAGTGCTAGAGATCTTAGGCGCGGGGAGCTGTTTTTT.

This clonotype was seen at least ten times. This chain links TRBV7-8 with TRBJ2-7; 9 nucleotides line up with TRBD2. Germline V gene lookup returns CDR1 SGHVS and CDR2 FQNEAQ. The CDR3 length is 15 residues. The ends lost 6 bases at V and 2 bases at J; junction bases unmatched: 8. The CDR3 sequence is CASRNGLALAYEQYF. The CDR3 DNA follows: TGTGCCAGCAGGAATGGACTAGCGCTTGCCTACGAGCAGTACTTC.

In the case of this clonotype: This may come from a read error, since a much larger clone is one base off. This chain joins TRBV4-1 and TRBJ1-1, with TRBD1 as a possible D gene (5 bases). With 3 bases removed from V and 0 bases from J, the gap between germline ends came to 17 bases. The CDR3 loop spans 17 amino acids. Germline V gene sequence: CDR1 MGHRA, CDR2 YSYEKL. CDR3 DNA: TGCGCCAGCAGCCACGGGATCCAGGGCGGACTGAACACTGAAGCTTTCTTT. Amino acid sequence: CASSHGIQGGLNTEAFF.

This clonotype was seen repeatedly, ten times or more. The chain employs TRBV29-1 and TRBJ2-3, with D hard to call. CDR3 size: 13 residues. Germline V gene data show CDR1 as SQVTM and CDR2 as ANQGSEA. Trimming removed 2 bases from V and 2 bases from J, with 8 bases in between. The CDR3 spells CSVELAATDTQYF. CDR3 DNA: TGCAGCGTTGAATTAGCAGCCACAGATACGCAGTATTTT.

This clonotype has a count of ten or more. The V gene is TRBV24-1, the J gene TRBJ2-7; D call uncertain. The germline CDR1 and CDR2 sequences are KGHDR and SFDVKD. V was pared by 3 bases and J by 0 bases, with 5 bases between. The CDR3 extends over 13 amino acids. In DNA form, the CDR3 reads TGTGCCACCAGTGATATGGACTCCTACGAGCAGTACTTC. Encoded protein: CATSDMDSYEQYF.

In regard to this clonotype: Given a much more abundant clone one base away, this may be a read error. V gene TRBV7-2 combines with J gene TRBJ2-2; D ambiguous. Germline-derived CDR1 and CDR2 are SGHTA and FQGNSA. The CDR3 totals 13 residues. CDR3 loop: CASRLGTSGELFF. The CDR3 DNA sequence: TGTGCCAGCCGCTTAGGAACTTCCGGGGAGCTGTTTTTT.

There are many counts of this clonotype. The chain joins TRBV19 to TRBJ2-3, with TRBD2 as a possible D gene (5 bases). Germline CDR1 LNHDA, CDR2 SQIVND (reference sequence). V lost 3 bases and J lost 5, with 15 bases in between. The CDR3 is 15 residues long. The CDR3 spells CASSITRDSRDTQYF. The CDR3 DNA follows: TGTGCCAGTAGTATCACCCGGGATTCGAGAGATACGCAGTATTTT.

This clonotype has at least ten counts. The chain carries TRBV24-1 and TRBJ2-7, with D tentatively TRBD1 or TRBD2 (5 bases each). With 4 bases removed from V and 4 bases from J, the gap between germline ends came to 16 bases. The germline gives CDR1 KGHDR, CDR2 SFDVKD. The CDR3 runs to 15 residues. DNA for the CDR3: TGTGCCACCAGTGACCCGGGACGGTATCCATACGAGCAGTACTTC. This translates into CATSDPGRYPYEQYF.

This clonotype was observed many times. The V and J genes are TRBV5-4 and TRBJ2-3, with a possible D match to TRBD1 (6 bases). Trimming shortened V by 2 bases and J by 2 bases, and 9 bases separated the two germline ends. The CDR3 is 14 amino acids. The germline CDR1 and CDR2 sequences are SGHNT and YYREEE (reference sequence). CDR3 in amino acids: CASSLQGATDTQYF. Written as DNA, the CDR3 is TGTGCCAGCAGCTTACAGGGAGCCACAGATACGCAGTATTTT. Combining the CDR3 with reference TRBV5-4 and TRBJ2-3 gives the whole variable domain ETGVTQSPTHLIKTRGQQVTLRCSSQSGHNTVSWYQQALGQGPQFIFQYYREEENGRGNFPPRFSGLQFPNYSSELNVNALELDDSALYLCASSLQGATDTQYFGPGTRLTVL.

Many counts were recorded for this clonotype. The CDR3 reads CASSYVRGQNMNTEAFF. CDR3 in DNA: TGTGCCAGCAGTTACGTCCGCGGACAGAACATGAACACTGAAGCTTTCTTT. This chain uses TRBV6-2 or TRBV6-3 with TRBJ1-1; tentative D call: TRBD1 (6 bases). The CDR3 extends over 17 amino acids. Trimming removed 2 bases from V and 0 bases from J, with 16 bases in between. Looked up from germline, CDR1 is MNHEY and CDR2 is SVGEGT.

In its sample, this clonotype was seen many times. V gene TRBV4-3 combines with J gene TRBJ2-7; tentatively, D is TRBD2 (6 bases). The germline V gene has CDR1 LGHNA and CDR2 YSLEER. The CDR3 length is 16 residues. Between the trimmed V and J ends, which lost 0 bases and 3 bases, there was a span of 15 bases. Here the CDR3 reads CASSQDLLAPGYEQYF. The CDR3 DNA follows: TGCGCCAGCAGCCAAGATTTGCTAGCGCCTGGCTACGAGCAGTACTTC.

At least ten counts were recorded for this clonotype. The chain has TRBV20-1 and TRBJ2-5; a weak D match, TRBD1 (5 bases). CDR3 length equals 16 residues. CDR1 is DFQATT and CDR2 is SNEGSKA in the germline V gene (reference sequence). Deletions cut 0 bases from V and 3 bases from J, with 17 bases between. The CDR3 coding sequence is TGCAGTGCTAGAGACAGGGAACGGATTGTTGAAGAGACCCAGTACTTC. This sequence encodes CSARDRERIVEETQYF.

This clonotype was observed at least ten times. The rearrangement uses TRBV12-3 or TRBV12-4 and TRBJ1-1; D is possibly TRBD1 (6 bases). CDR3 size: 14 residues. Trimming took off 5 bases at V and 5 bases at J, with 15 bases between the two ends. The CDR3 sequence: CASSISRGRTEAFF. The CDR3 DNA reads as TGTGCCAGCAGTATCTCCAGGGGAAGGACTGAAGCTTTCTTT.

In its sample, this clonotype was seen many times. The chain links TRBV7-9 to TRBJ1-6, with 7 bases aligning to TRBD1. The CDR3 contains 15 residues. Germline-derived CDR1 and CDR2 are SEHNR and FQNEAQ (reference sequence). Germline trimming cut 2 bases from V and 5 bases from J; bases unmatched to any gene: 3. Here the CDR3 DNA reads TGTGCCAGCAGCTTACTGACAGGGAATAATTCACCCCTCCACTTT. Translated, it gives CASSLLTGNNSPLHF.

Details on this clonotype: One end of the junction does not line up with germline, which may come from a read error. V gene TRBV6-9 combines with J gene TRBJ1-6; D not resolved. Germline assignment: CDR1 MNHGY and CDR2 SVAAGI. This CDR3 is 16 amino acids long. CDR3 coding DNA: TGTGCCAGCAGTTCAAGTCGCAGCTCCTATAATTCACCACTCCACTTT. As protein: CASSSSRSSYNSPLHF.

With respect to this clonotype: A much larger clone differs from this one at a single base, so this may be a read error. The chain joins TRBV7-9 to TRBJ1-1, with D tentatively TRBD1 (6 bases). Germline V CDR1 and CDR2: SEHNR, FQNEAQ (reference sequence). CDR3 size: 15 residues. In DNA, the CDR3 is TGTGTCAGCAGCTTAGGGGGGGCTCCAAACACTGAAGCTTTCTTT. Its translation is CVSSLGGAPNTEAFF.

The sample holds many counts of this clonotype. In DNA, the CDR3 is TGTGCCAGCCACCGGGACAGCTCCTACGAGCAGTACTTC. Protein: CASHRDSSYEQYF. J is TRBJ2-7 and V is TRBV2; 7 bases fit TRBD1. This CDR3 has 13 amino acids. Germline loops: CDR1 SNHLY, CDR2 FYNNEI. After removal of 8 bases from V and 0 bases from J, the junction contained 4 bases not matched to a gene.

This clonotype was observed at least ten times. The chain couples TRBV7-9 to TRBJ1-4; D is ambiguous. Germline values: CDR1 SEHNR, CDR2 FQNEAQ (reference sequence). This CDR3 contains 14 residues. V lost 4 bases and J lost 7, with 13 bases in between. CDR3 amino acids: CASSSGEGREKLFF. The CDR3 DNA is TGTGCCAGCAGCTCGGGAGAAGGCCGTGAAAAACTGTTTTTT.

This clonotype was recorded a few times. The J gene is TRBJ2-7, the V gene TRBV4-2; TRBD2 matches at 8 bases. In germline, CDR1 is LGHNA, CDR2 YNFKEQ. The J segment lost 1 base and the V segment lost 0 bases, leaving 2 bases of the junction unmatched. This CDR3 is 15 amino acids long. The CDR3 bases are TGTGCCAGCAGCCAAGAACTAGCGGCATCCTACGAGCAGTACTTC. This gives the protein CASSQELAASYEQYF.

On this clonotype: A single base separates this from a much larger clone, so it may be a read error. This chain's CDR3 is CASSLQSVPGNTIYF. CDR3 bases: TGTGCCAGCAGCCTCCAGTCTGTGCCAGGAAACACCATATATTTT. This rearrangement joins TRBV7-2 to TRBJ1-3; unclear D gene. This CDR3 contains 15 residues. The V end lost 5 bases, the J end lost 4 bases, and 15 bases lay between the germline ends. Germline V gives CDR1 SGHTA, CDR2 FQGNSA. Using reference TRBV7-2 and TRBJ1-3 for the parts outside the CDR3, the full variable domain is GAGVSQSPSNKVTEKGKDVELRCDPISGHTALYWYRQSLGQGLEFLIYFQGNSAPDKSGLPSDRFSAERTGGSVSTLTIQRTQQEDSAVYLCASSLQSVPGNTIYFGEGSWLTVV.

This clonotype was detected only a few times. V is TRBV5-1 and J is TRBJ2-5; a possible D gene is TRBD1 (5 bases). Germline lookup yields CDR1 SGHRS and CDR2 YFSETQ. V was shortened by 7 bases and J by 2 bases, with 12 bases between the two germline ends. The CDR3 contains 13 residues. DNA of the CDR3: TGCGCCAGCTCCAGACAGCCACAAGAGACCCAGTACTTC. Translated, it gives CASSRQPQETQYF.

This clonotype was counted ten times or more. In DNA, the CDR3 is TGTGCCAGCAGCCGGTACCGACAGGACACAGATACGCAGTATTTT. This encodes CASSRYRQDTDTQYF. This chain uses TRBV7-6 with TRBJ2-3; maybe TRBD1 (6 bases). Between the trimmed V and J ends, which lost 5 bases and 2 bases, there was a span of 14 bases. The CDR3 extends over 15 amino acids. Germline V gives CDR1 SGHVS, CDR2 FNYEAQ.